This T cell receptor (beta chain) originates from a study of cytomegalovirus exposure and HLA in healthy donors. Trimming took 5 bases from V and 5 from J, leaving 16 bases between them. The CDR3 has 14 residues. Germline CDR1 and CDR2: SGHAT and FQNNGV. Use of 60 Vbeta and 13 Jbeta primers characterized the PCR. Repertoires were generated with immunoSEQ multiplex PCR, while TCRdb's copy carries only in-frame clones and drops some. The sample carries more than 150,000 clones, 70% to 90% recorded once. A single count supports this clone. This receptor was identified in a man aged 18 to 35 in good health and CMV-seropositive. The chain couples TRBV11-2 to TRBJ2-7, with D possibly being TRBD2 (6 bases). The sequenced material came from PBMCs. The CDR3 is CASSPRWRDHEQYF. The CDR3 nucleotides read TGTGCCAGCAGCCCCCGGTGGAGGGACCACGAGCAGTACTTC.